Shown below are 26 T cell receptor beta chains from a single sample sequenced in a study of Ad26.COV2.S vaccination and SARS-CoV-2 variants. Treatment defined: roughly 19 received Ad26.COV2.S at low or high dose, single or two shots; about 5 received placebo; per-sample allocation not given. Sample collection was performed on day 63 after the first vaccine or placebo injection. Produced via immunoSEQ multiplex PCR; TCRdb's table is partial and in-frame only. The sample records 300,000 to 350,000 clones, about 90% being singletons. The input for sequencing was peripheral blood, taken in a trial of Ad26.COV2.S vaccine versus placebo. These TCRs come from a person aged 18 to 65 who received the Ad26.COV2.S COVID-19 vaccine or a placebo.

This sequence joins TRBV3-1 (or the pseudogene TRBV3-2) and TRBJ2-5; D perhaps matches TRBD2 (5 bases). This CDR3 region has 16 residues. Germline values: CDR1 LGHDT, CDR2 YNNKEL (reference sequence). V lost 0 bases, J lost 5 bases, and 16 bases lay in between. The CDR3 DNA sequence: TGTGCCAGCAGCCAAGACGCGTCTAGCTATCAGGAGACCCAGTACTTC. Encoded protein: CASSQDASSYQETQYF.

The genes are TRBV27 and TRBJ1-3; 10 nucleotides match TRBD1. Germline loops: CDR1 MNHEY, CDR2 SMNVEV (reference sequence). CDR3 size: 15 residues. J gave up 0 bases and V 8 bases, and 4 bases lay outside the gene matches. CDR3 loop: CASRQGASSGNTIYF. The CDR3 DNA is TGTGCCAGCCGACAGGGGGCGAGCTCTGGAAACACCATATATTTT.

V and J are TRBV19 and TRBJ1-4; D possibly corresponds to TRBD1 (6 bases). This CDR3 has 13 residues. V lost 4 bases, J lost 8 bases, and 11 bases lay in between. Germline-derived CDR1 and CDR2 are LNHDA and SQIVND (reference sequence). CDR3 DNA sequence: TGTGCCAGTAGTACACAGGGAAGCGAAAAACTGTTTTTT. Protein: CASSTQGSEKLFF.

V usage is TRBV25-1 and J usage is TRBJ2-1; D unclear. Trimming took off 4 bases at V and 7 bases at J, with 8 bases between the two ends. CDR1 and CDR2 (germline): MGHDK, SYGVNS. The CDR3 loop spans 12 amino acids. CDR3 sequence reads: CASSASVNEQFF. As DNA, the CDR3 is TGTGCCAGCAGTGCCTCGGTGAATGAGCAGTTCTTC.

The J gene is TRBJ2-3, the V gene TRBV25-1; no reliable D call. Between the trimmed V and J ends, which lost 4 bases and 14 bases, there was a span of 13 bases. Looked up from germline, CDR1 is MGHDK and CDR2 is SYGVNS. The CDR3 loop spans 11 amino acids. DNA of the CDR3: TGTGCCAGCAGTGGGGCCAGAACAAGGTATTTT. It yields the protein CASSGARTRYF.

CDR3 in amino acids: CASVRTPGETQYF. Here the CDR3 DNA reads TGTGCCAGCGTCAGGACCCCTGGAGAGACCCAGTACTTC. The chain joins TRBV9 to TRBJ2-5; D is unclear. The V end was cut by 7 bases, the J end by 4 bases, with 14 bases between. Germline V CDR1 and CDR2: SGDLS, YYNGEE. The CDR3 totals 13 residues. Full variable domain (outside the CDR3, taken from reference TRBV9 and TRBJ2-5): DSGVTQTPKHLITATGQRVTLRCSPRSGDLSVYWYQQSLDQGLQFLIQYYNGEERAKGNILERFSAQQFPDLHSELNLSSLELGDSALYFCASVRTPGETQYFGPGTRLLVL.

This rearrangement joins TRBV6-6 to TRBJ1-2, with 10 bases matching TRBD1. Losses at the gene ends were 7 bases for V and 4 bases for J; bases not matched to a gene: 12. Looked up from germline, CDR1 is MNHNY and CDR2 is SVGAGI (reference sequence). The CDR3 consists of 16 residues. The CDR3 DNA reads TGTGCCAGCACCCCCAGCGGACAGGGGGACCCCTATGGCTACACCTTC. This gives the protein CASTPSGQGDPYGYTF.

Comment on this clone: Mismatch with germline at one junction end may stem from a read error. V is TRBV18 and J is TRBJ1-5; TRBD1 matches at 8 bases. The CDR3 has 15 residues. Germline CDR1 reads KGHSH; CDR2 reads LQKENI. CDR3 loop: CASSPPGTGNQPQHF. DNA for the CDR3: TGTGCCAGCTCACCGCCCGGGACAGGCAACCAGCCCCAGCATTTT. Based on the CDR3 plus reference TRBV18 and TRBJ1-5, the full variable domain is NAGVMQNPRHLVRRRGQEARLRCSPMKGHSHVYWYRQLPEEGLKFMVYLQKENIIDESGMPKERFSAEFPKEGPSILRIQQVVRGDSAAYFCASSPPGTGNQPQHFGDGTRLSIL.

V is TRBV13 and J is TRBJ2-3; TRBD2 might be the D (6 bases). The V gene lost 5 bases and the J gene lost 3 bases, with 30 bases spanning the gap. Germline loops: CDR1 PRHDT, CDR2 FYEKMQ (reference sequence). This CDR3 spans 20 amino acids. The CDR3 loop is CASSPTSSGGDSDRTDTQYF. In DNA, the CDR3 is TGTGCCAGCAGCCCAACCTCCTCTGGAGGGGACTCTGACAGAACAGATACGCAGTATTTT.

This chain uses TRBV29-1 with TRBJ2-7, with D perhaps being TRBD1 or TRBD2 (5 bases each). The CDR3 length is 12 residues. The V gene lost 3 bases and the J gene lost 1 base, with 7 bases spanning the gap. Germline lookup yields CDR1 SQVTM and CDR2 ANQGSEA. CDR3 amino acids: CSVEGESYEQYF. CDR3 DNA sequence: TGCAGCGTTGAGGGGGAGTCCTACGAGCAGTACTTC.

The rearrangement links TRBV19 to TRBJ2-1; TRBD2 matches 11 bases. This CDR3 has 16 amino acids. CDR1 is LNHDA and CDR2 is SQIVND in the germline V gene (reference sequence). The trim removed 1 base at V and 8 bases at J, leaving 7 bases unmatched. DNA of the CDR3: TGTGCCAGTAGTATAGGAAGACTAGCGGGGACCGATGAGCAGTTCTTC. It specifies CASSIGRLAGTDEQFF.

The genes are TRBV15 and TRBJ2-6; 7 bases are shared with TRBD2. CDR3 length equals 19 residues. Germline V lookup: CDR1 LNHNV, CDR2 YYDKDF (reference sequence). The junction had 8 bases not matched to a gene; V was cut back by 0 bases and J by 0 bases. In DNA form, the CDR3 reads TGTGCCACCAGCAGAGAGGGACTGGCGGGGGTCTCTGGGGCCAACGTCCTGACTTTC. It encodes CATSREGLAGVSGANVLTF. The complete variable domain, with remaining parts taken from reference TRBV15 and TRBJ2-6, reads DAMVIQNPRYQVTQFGKPVTLSCSQTLNHNVMYWYQQKSSQAPKLLFHYYDKDFNNEADTPDNFQSRRPNTSFCFLDIRSPGLGDTAMYLCATSREGLAGVSGANVLTFGAGSRLTVL.

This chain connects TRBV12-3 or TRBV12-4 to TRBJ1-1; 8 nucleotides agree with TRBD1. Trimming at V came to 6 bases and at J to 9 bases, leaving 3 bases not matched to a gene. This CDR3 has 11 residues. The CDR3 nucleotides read TGTGCCAGCAGGTCAGGGGGCAAAGCTTTCTTT. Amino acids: CASRSGGKAFF.

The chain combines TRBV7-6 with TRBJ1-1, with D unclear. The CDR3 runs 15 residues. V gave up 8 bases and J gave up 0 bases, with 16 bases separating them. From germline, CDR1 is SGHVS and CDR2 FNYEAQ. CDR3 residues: CASAALNALNTEAFF. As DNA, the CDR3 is TGTGCCAGCGCTGCCCTCAATGCGTTGAACACTGAAGCTTTCTTT.

In nucleotides, the CDR3 is TGTGCCGCCACCGGGAATAACTATGGCTACACCTTC. Amino acids: CAATGNNYGYTF. The V call is TRBV7-9, the J call TRBJ1-2; D unresolved. Germline lookup yields CDR1 SEHNR and CDR2 FQNEAQ (reference sequence). The CDR3 consists of 12 residues. Trimming removed 11 bases at V and 1 base at J, with 11 bases between.

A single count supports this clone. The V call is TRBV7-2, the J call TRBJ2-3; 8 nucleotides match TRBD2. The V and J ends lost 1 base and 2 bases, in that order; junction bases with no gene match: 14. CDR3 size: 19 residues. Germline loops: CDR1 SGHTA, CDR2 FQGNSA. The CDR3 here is CASSLVRGTSGTLTDTQYF. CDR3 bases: TGTGCCAGCAGCTTAGTTCGTGGTACTAGCGGAACTCTCACAGATACGCAGTATTTT.

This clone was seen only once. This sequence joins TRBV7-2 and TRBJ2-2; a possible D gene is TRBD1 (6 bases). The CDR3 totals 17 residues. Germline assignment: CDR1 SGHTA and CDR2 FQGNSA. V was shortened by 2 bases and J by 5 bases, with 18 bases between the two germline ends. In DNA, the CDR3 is TGTGCCAGCAGCTTATCGATGGCTACAGGGCGGACCGGGGAGCTGTTTTTT. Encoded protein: CASSLSMATGRTGELFF.

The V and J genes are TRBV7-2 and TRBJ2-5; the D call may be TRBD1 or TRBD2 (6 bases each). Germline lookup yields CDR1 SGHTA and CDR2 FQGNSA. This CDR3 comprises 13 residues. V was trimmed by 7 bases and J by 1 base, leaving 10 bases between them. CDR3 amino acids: CASNRGLQETQYF. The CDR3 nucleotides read TGTGCCAGCAACCGGGGGCTCCAAGAGACCCAGTACTTC.

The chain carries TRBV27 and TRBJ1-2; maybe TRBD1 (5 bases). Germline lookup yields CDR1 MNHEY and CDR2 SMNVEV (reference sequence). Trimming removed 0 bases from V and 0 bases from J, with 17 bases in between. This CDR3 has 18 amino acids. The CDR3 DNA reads TGTGCCAGCAGTTTATCTTGGGGACCCGCGGGAGCTAACTATGGCTACACCTTC. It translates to CASSLSWGPAGANYGYTF.

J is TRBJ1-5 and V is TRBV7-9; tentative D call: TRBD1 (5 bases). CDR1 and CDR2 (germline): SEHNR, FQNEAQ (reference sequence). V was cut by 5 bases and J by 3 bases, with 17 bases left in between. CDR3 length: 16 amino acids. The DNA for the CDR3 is TGTGCCAGCAGCCACCCAGCCCAGGGCCCCAATCAGCCCCAGCATTTT. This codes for CASSHPAQGPNQPQHF.

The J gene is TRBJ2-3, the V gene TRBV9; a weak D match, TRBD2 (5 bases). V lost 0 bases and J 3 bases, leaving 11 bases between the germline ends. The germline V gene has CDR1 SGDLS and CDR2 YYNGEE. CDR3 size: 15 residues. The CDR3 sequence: CASSVVGDDTDTQYF. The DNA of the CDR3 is TGTGCCAGCAGCGTAGTCGGGGATGATACAGATACGCAGTATTTT.

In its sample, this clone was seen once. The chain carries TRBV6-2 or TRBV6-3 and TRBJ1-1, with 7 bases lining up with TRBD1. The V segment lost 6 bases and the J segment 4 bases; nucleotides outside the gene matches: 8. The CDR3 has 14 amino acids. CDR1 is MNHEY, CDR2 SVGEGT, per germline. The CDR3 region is CASSIQGVVTEAFF. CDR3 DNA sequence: TGTGCCAGCAGCATCCAGGGGGTCGTCACTGAAGCTTTCTTT.

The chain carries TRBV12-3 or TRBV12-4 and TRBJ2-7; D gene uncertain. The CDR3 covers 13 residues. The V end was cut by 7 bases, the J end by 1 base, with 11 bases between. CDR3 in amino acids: CASITDGSYEQYF. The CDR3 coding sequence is TGTGCCAGCATCACGGACGGGTCCTACGAGCAGTACTTC.

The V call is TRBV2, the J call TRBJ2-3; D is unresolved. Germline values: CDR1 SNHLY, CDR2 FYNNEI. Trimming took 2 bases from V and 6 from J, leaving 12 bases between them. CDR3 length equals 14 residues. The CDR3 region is CASSEPGSVDTQYF. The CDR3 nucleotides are TGTGCCAGCAGTGAACCCGGCAGCGTGGATACGCAGTATTTT.

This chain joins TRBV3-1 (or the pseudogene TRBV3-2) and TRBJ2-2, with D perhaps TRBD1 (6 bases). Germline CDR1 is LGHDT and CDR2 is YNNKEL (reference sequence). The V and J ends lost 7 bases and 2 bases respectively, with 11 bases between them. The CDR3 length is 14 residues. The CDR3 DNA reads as TGTGCCAGCACCCGGACAGCAAACACCGGGGAGCTGTTTTTT. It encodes CASTRTANTGELFF.

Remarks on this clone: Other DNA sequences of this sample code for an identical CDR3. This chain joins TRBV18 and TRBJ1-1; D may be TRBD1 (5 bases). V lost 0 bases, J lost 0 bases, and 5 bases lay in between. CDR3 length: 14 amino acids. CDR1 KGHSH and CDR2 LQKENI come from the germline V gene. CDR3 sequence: CASSPPGLNTEAFF. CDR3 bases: TGTGCCAGCTCACCACCGGGACTGAACACTGAAGCTTTCTTT.